Below are 18 T cell receptor beta chains sequenced from a single sample in a study of early T cells in non-severe SARS-CoV-2 infection. Each CDR3 protein is one row after TCRdb ran MiXCR on the 5' RACE reads. The table lists tens of thousands of distinct CDR3 sequences, roughly 6.2% of them singletons. Sequencing was performed on whole blood. Receptors were obtained from an adult who was a healthcare worker with PCR-confirmed SARS-CoV-2 infection or an uninfected control (not recorded which).

This clonotype has a count of ten or more. This sequence joins TRBV6-5 and TRBJ2-7; the D is unclear. CDR3 length: 14 residues. The V end lost 2 bases, the J end lost 0 bases, and 8 bases lay between the germline ends. Germline V gives CDR1 MNHEY, CDR2 SVGAGI. This CDR3 reads CASSYLGRSYEQYF. DNA for the CDR3: TGTGCCAGCAGTTACCTCGGGCGCTCCTACGAGCAGTACTTC.

This clonotype has more than one count but fewer than ten. The chain combines TRBV6-1 with TRBJ1-4; D not certain. Germline values: CDR1 MNHNS, CDR2 SASEGT. V was shortened by 3 bases and J by 11 bases, with 10 bases between the two germline ends. There are 12 residues in the CDR3. The CDR3 region is CASSEMDAKLFF. CDR3 DNA sequence: TGTGCCAGCAGTGAGATGGACGCTAAACTGTTTTTT.

This clonotype was recorded at least ten times. This chain uses TRBV28 with TRBJ1-4; the match to TRBD1 covers 8 bases. The CDR3 has 13 amino acids. Germline V gene lookup returns CDR1 MDHEN and CDR2 SYDVKM. V lost 6 bases to trimming and J lost 10 bases; unmatched junction nucleotides: 7. The CDR3: CASRSDRVGKLFF. The CDR3 region has the DNA TGTGCCAGCAGGTCGGACAGGGTTGGAAAACTGTTTTTT.

This clonotype was observed a handful of times. This chain uses TRBV27 with TRBJ2-5; TRBD1 might be the D (6 bases). V shed 5 bases and J shed 4 bases, with 14 bases lying between them. Germline-derived CDR1 and CDR2 are MNHEY and SMNVEV (reference sequence). CDR3 size: 14 residues. The CDR3 DNA sequence: TGTGCCAGCAGTCCCAGGACAGAGTCAGAGACCCAGTACTTC. Residues: CASSPRTESETQYF.

This clonotype was observed a few times. DNA of the CDR3: TGTGCCAGCAGCCCATCTAGGGCCGATGGGACCCAGTACTTC. As protein: CASSPSRADGTQYF. The rearrangement joins TRBV7-6 to TRBJ2-5, with D hard to call. CDR1 is SGHVS, CDR2 FNYEAQ, per germline. This CDR3 is built from 14 residues. V was pared by 5 bases and J by 7 bases, with 17 bases between.

The rearrangement joins TRBV6-2 or TRBV6-3 to TRBJ2-2, with TRBD2 as a possible D gene (6 bases). This CDR3 has 17 residues. Germline CDR1 is MNHEY and CDR2 is SVGEGT. Deletions cut 0 bases from V and 5 bases from J, with 16 bases between. CDR3 protein: CASSYSAYRGRTGELFF. The DNA of the CDR3 is TGTGCCAGCAGTTACTCGGCTTATCGGGGGAGGACCGGGGAGCTGTTTTTT.

This clonotype was detected many times. The chain couples TRBV7-2 to TRBJ1-1; TRBD1 is a possible D gene (6 bases). The germline CDR1 and CDR2 sequences are SGHTA and FQGNSA. V shed 1 base and J shed 4 bases, with 16 bases lying between them. The CDR3 has 16 residues. The CDR3 loop reads CASSLEYRGAATEAFF. CDR3 nucleotides: TGTGCCAGCAGCTTAGAGTATCGGGGGGCCGCCACTGAAGCTTTCTTT.

The chain has TRBV21-1 and TRBJ1-6; the table's D call, TRBD1, was not checked against the DNA. TRBV21-1 is a recognized pseudogene. The CDR3 consists of 13 residues. The CDR3, as DNA: TGTGCCAGCAGAAGCAGGGATGACTCACCCCTCCACTTT. This gives the protein CASRSRDDSPLHF.

This clonotype has more than one count but fewer than ten. The chain combines TRBV12-3 or TRBV12-4 with TRBJ2-1; no clear D. V lost 5 bases and J lost 2, with 7 bases in between. The CDR3 is 13 amino acids. The CDR3 sequence is CASSPAPYNEQFF. The CDR3 DNA sequence: TGTGCCAGCAGTCCAGCACCCTACAATGAGCAGTTCTTC.

This clonotype was observed many times. This sequence joins TRBV4-2 and TRBJ1-6; D gene unclear. V lost 0 bases and J 10 bases, leaving 13 bases between the germline ends. The length of the CDR3 is 15 residues. Germline V lookup: CDR1 LGHNA, CDR2 YNFKEQ. The DNA for the CDR3 is TGTGCCAGCAGCCAAGAAGGCGGAGCGGGGTCACCCCTCCACTTT. As protein: CASSQEGGAGSPLHF.

As DNA, the CDR3 is TGTGCCAGTAGTAAGGACTTCTCCTACGAGCAGTACTTC. Translated, it gives CASSKDFSYEQYF. The V and J genes are TRBV19 and TRBJ2-7; TRBD2 is a possible D gene (5 bases). V gave up 4 bases and J gave up 0 bases, with 7 bases separating them. The CDR3 is made up of 13 amino acids. Germline V lookup: CDR1 LNHDA, CDR2 SQIVND (reference sequence).

A remark on this clonotype: A much larger clone differs by one base, so this may be a read error. The rearrangement uses TRBV5-5 and TRBJ1-6, with D unresolved. From germline, CDR1 is SGHKS and CDR2 YYEKEE (reference sequence). Trimming cost V 5 bases and J 9 bases, with 12 bases left between them. The CDR3 sequence is 13 residues long. The CDR3 nucleotides are TGTGCCAGCAGAGACACGATGTCTTCACCCCTCCACTTT. This encodes CASRDTMSSPLHF.

The sample holds many counts of this clonotype. This chain uses TRBV7-9 with TRBJ2-7; D remains unclear. Germline CDR1 SEHNR, CDR2 FQNEAQ (reference sequence). The CDR3 runs to 13 residues. V lost 5 bases to trimming and J lost 2 bases, with 10 bases between them. The CDR3 loop is CASSPKDAYEQYF. In DNA, the CDR3 is TGTGCCAGCAGCCCGAAGGACGCCTACGAGCAGTACTTC.

This clonotype was found many times. V gene TRBV5-1 combines with J gene TRBJ1-4; D remains ambiguous. Looked up from germline, CDR1 is SGHRS and CDR2 is YFSETQ. The CDR3 contains 16 residues. The ends were cut back, 3 bases at V and 3 bases at J, with 15 bases in the middle. In nucleotides, the CDR3 is TGCGCCAGCAGCTCGCTTACGGGAGATTCTAATGAAAAACTGTTTTTT. Protein product: CASSSLTGDSNEKLFF. Together with reference TRBV5-1 and TRBJ1-4, the CDR3 gives the full variable domain: KAGVTQTPRYLIKTRGQQVTLSCSPISGHRSVSWYQQTPGQGLQFLFEYFSETQRNKGNFPGRFSGRQFSNSRSEMNVSTLELGDSALYLCASSSLTGDSNEKLFFGSGTQLSVL.

The chain employs TRBV7-6 and TRBJ1-4; 11 bases are a match to TRBD1. V lost 5 bases, J lost 8 bases, and 7 bases stayed unmatched. Germline V gene data show CDR1 as SGHVS and CDR2 as FNYEAQ. The CDR3 loop spans 15 amino acids. DNA for the CDR3: TGTGCCAGCAGCCCCCGGACAGGGGGCGCGGAAAAACTGTTTTTT. As protein: CASSPRTGGAEKLFF.

This clonotype was counted ten times or more. The chain is built from TRBV12-3 or TRBV12-4 and TRBJ2-7, with TRBD1 matching over 10 bases. V shed 5 bases, J shed 6 bases, and the junction held 10 bases outside the gene matches. The CDR3 is 15 amino acids. The CDR3 spells CASSRLGQGRREQYF. In nucleotides, the CDR3 is TGTGCCAGCAGTCGATTGGGACAGGGGCGGCGCGAGCAGTACTTC.

Comments on this clonotype: A read error is possible here, since a much larger clone lies one base away. V gene TRBV9 combines with J gene TRBJ2-3, with 7 bases identical to TRBD2. CDR3 length: 15 residues. Germline V gives CDR1 SGDLS, CDR2 YYNGEE. CDR3 bases: TGTGTCAGCAGCGTTTCCGGACTAGGAGCAGATACGCAGTATTTT. It specifies CVSSVSGLGADTQYF.

Concerning this clonotype: A much bigger clone sits one base away, suggesting this may be a read error. V gene TRBV11-2 combines with J gene TRBJ2-5; the D gene is possibly TRBD1 (6 bases). Germline V gene data show CDR1 as SGHAT and CDR2 as FQNNGV. The length of the CDR3 is 15 residues. The germline V and J ends were trimmed by 7 bases and 4 bases, with 19 bases remaining between them. The CDR3 reads CASTPGAKGGETQYF. In DNA form, the CDR3 reads TGTGCCAGCACCCCCGGGGCGAAAGGGGGAGAGACCCAGTACTTC. Full variable domain (remainder filled in from reference TRBV11-2 and TRBJ2-5): EAGVAQSPRYKIIEKRQSVAFWCNPISGHATLYWYQQILGQGPKLLIQFQNNGVVDDSQLPKDRFSAERLKGVDSTLKIQPAKLEDSAVYLCASTPGAKGGETQYFGPGTRLLVL.